These 31 T cell receptor beta chains originate from one sample sequenced in a study of T cell repertoires in cytomegalovirus infection. TCRdb used MiXCR to reprocess the reads, holding one entry per CDR3 protein. The sample contains approximately 170,000 distinct CDR3 sequences, approximately 14% of which appear only once. The sample was PBMCs. The receptors come from a human donor in good health (CMV status not recorded). Some clones in this sample may be carry-over from other donors' samples.

This clonotype was picked up a small number of times. Here the CDR3 reads CASSYSGTGMGETQYF. CDR3 in DNA: TGTGCCAGCAGTTACTCAGGAACAGGGATGGGAGAGACCCAGTACTTC. The chain combines TRBV6-5 with TRBJ2-5; possibly TRBD1 for D (6 bases). Germline values: CDR1 MNHEY, CDR2 SVGAGI. V was shortened by 0 bases and J by 4 bases, with 15 bases between the two germline ends. The CDR3 runs to 16 residues.

This clonotype appeared many times. The V and J genes are TRBV6-2 or TRBV6-3 and TRBJ2-7, with a tentative D call TRBD2 (6 bases). CDR3 size: 12 residues. CDR1 is MNHEY and CDR2 is SVGEGT in the germline V gene. Between the trimmed V and J ends, which lost 7 bases and 3 bases, there was a span of 10 bases. The CDR3 spells CASTQTSYEQYF. The CDR3 nucleotides read TGTGCCAGCACCCAGACTAGCTACGAGCAGTACTTC.

A few counts support this clonotype. The J gene is TRBJ1-6, the V gene TRBV12-3 or TRBV12-4; the match to TRBD1 covers 8 bases. The V segment lost 2 bases and the J segment 7 bases; nucleotides outside the gene matches: 7. This CDR3 is built from 16 residues. Here the CDR3 DNA reads TGTGCCAGCAGTTTATCTACAGGGGGTATCAATTCACCCCTCCACTTT. Translated, it gives CASSLSTGGINSPLHF.

This clonotype was seen a few times. DNA for the CDR3: TGTGCCACCCGGGACAGCTACAATGAGCAGTTCTTC. This sequence encodes CATRDSYNEQFF. This chain joins TRBV12-3 or TRBV12-4 and TRBJ2-1; 7 nucleotides agree with TRBD1. Trimming at V came to 10 bases and at J to 3 bases, leaving 3 bases not matched to a gene. This CDR3 is built from 12 residues.

This clonotype was observed many times. The chain has TRBV20-1 and TRBJ1-1; D perhaps matches TRBD1 (6 bases). The CDR3 length is 13 residues. The germline V and J ends were trimmed by 1 base and 10 bases, with 16 bases remaining between them. CDR1 and CDR2 from the germline V gene are DFQATT and SNEGSKA (reference sequence). The CDR3 reads CSARVGGGTVAFF. DNA for the CDR3: TGCAGTGCTAGAGTTGGAGGGGGAACAGTAGCTTTCTTT.

This clonotype was picked up many times. The chain is built from TRBV29-1 and TRBJ1-1; D gene ambiguous. Germline V gives CDR1 SQVTM, CDR2 ANQGSEA. Trimming removed 5 bases at V and 1 base at J, with 20 bases between. The CDR3 is 16 amino acids. The CDR3 DNA is TGCAGCGTTCCTAGGGTGGGCAGGACGGGGAACACTGAAGCTTTCTTT. It translates to CSVPRVGRTGNTEAFF.

This clonotype was observed many times. V is TRBV7-2 and J is TRBJ2-3; D ambiguous. The CDR3 length is 13 residues. Trimming stripped 4 bases from V and 5 bases from J, with 10 bases between. Per germline, CDR1 SGHTA and CDR2 FQGNSA. DNA for the CDR3: TGTGCCAGCAGCTCATCTAGTAGAGATACGCAGTATTTT. Translating gives CASSSSSRDTQYF.

This clonotype has a count of ten or more. This chain connects TRBV7-3 to TRBJ2-1, with 9 bases aligning to TRBD2. The CDR3 consists of 15 residues. Germline CDR1 and CDR2: SGHTA and FQGTGA. Trimming cost V 4 bases and J 5 bases; bases outside gene matches: 6. DNA of the CDR3: TGTGCCAGCAGCTCCCCTAGCGGGACCCACAATGAGCAGTTCTTC. Amino acids: CASSSPSGTHNEQFF.

V and J are TRBV2 and TRBJ2-2, with a tentative D call TRBD1 (5 bases). This CDR3 is 14 amino acids long. Trimming cost V 2 bases and J 2 bases, with 6 bases left between them. Germline V gene data show CDR1 as SNHLY and CDR2 as FYNNEI. DNA for the CDR3: TGTGCCAGCAGTGAATGGACAAACACCGGGGAGCTGTTTTTT. It encodes CASSEWTNTGELFF.

This clonotype was detected ten times or more. The chain employs TRBV27 and TRBJ2-1; D not resolved. The CDR3 extends over 13 amino acids. The V end lost 3 bases, the J end lost 7 bases, and 10 bases lay between the germline ends. Per the germline V gene, CDR1 is MNHEY and CDR2 is SMNVEV (reference sequence). The CDR3 loop reads CASSFGDRNEQFF. CDR3 sequence (DNA): TGTGCCAGCAGTTTTGGCGATCGGAATGAGCAGTTCTTC.

The V gene is TRBV28, the J gene TRBJ1-1; the match to TRBD1 covers 9 bases. This CDR3 is 18 amino acids long. CDR1 and CDR2 from the germline V gene are MDHEN and SYDVKM. V gave up 4 bases and J gave up 3 bases; unmatched junction bases: 15. The CDR3 sequence: CASSYQQGQGYSDTEAFF. The DNA of the CDR3 is TGTGCCAGCAGTTACCAACAAGGACAGGGGTATAGTGACACTGAAGCTTTCTTT.

This clonotype was recorded at least ten times. V gene TRBV28 combines with J gene TRBJ2-7; tentatively, D is TRBD2 (6 bases). The CDR3 covers 15 residues. V shed 2 bases and J shed 4 bases, with 15 bases lying between them. CDR1 is MDHEN and CDR2 is SYDVKM in the germline V gene. The CDR3 nucleotides are TGTGCCAGCAGTTTACCGGGGTCTCGGGGGTACGAGCAGTACTTC. Amino acid sequence: CASSLPGSRGYEQYF.

This clonotype has ten or more counts. The rearrangement links TRBV9 to TRBJ2-1, with TRBD2 identical over 9 bases. CDR3 length: 18 residues. Trimming cost V 4 bases and J 0 bases; bases outside gene matches: 11. The germline V gene encodes CDR1 SGDLS and CDR2 YYNGEE. CDR3 sequence: CASSYGGTSSSSYNEQFF. CDR3 DNA sequence: TGTGCCAGCAGCTATGGAGGGACTAGCTCTAGCTCCTACAATGAGCAGTTCTTC.

This clonotype was observed a few times. This chain links TRBV6-6 with TRBJ1-5; D is undetermined. The V gene's germline CDR1 is MNHNY and CDR2 SVGAGI (reference sequence). The CDR3 totals 10 residues. V was cut by 7 bases and J by 7 bases, with 5 bases left in between. The CDR3 spells CASNIQPQHF. The CDR3 DNA reads as TGTGCCAGCAACATCCAGCCCCAGCATTTT.

The V and J genes are TRBV12-3 or TRBV12-4 and TRBJ1-5, with D unresolved. V lost 3 bases, J lost 2 bases, and 11 bases lay in between. The CDR3 has 15 residues. CDR3 DNA sequence: TGTGCCAGCAGTTTCGGCAGGAGTGGCAATCAGCCCCAGCATTTT. Translated, it gives CASSFGRSGNQPQHF.

This clonotype was detected once. V gene TRBV29-1 combines with J gene TRBJ2-7; 8 bases fit TRBD1. Germline-derived CDR1 and CDR2 are SQVTM and ANQGSEA. CDR3 length: 16 residues. The CDR3 is CCYSGTGTMGTYEQYF. The CDR3, as DNA: TGCTGTTATTCCGGGACAGGAACTATGGGGACTTACGAGCAGTACTTC.

This clonotype has ten or more counts. The rearrangement joins TRBV7-2 to TRBJ1-6; D is perhaps TRBD1 (6 bases). This CDR3 comprises 16 residues. Looked up from germline, CDR1 is SGHTA and CDR2 is FQGNSA. The V end was cut by 3 bases, the J end by 3 bases, with 12 bases between. CDR3 bases: TGTGCCAGCAGCTTCGGGGGCCGTTACTATAATTCACCCCTCCACTTT. Translation: CASSFGGRYYNSPLHF.

At least ten counts were recorded for this clonotype. The rearrangement joins TRBV28 to TRBJ2-5; 9 nucleotides line up with TRBD1. In germline, CDR1 is MDHEN, CDR2 SYDVKM. The CDR3 totals 14 residues. J gave up 2 bases and V 7 bases, and 5 bases lay outside the gene matches. The CDR3 nucleotides are TGTGCCAGCATTAAGACAGGGGGGCAAGAGACCCAGTACTTC. Its protein is CASIKTGGQETQYF.

This clonotype was detected ten times or more. The chain uses TRBV7-9 and TRBJ2-5, with D tentatively TRBD2 (5 bases). V lost 1 base to trimming and J lost 4 bases, with 10 bases between them. Per germline, CDR1 SEHNR and CDR2 FQNEAQ (reference sequence). This CDR3 comprises 14 residues. Here the CDR3 reads CASSLEEVRETQYF. CDR3 DNA sequence: TGTGCCAGCAGCTTAGAGGAGGTTCGAGAGACCCAGTACTTC.

A few counts support this clonotype. The chain links TRBV20-1 to TRBJ1-2; 9 nucleotides line up with TRBD1. This CDR3 is built from 14 residues. V gave up 7 bases and J gave up 3 bases; unmatched junction bases: 9. Germline V gene sequence: CDR1 DFQATT, CDR2 SNEGSKA (reference sequence). In nucleotides, the CDR3 is TGCAGTGTTAAGTCCACAGGGGGCGACTATGGCTACACCTTC. Its translation: CSVKSTGGDYGYTF.

The sample holds many counts of this clonotype. V and J are TRBV19 and TRBJ1-2; TRBD1 agrees at 7 bases. Germline CDR1 reads LNHDA; CDR2 reads SQIVND (reference sequence). J was trimmed by 1 base and V by 3 bases; bases with no gene match: 8. CDR3 size: 16 residues. The CDR3 sequence is CASSIPGTVYNYGYTF. CDR3 DNA sequence: TGTGCCAGTAGTATTCCCGGGACAGTTTATAACTATGGCTACACCTTC. Full variable domain (rest looked up from reference TRBV19 and TRBJ1-2): DGGITQSPKYLFRKEGQNVTLSCEQNLNHDAMYWYRQDPGQGLRLIYYSQIVNDFQKGDIAEGYSVSREKKESFPLTVTSAQKNPTAFYLCASSIPGTVYNYGYTFGSGTRLTVV.

The chain is built from TRBV28 and TRBJ2-1, with a weak D call TRBD1 (6 bases). This CDR3 is built from 14 residues. The germline V gene encodes CDR1 MDHEN and CDR2 SYDVKM. V was trimmed by 7 bases and J by 5 bases, leaving 15 bases between them. This chain's CDR3 is CASIGGPKDNEQFF. CDR3 nucleotide sequence: TGTGCCAGCATTGGGGGCCCCAAGGACAATGAGCAGTTCTTC.

The chain uses TRBV7-9 and TRBJ1-2; D is uncertain. This CDR3 region has 15 residues. The germline V and J ends were trimmed by 4 bases and 4 bases, with 16 bases remaining between them. CDR1 is SEHNR, CDR2 FQNEAQ, per germline (reference sequence). CDR3 DNA: TGTGCCAGCAGCTCCTCCGGGTCACGGGCCTATGGCTACACCTTC. Translation: CASSSSGSRAYGYTF.

This sequence joins TRBV27 and TRBJ1-1; 12 bases align to TRBD1. Trimming took 1 base from V and 4 from J; bases not matched to a gene: 7. The CDR3 has 17 amino acids. CDR1 and CDR2 (germline): MNHEY, SMNVEV (reference sequence). The CDR3 loop is CASSLWGTGGWFTEAFF. The CDR3 bases are TGTGCCAGCAGTTTATGGGGGACAGGGGGCTGGTTCACTGAAGCTTTCTTT.

The CDR3 region is CAIRGETGGKREALHF. CDR3 DNA sequence: TGTGCCATCAGGGGAGAGACAGGGGGCAAGAGGGAGGCCCTCCACTTT. The V gene is TRBV10-3, the J gene TRBJ1-6; the match to TRBD1 covers 10 bases. Trimming at V came to 6 bases and at J to 14 bases, leaving 16 bases not matched to a gene. The CDR3 is 16 amino acids. Germline V lookup: CDR1 ENHRY, CDR2 SYGVKD.

This clonotype showed up just a few times. The rearrangement links TRBV28 to TRBJ2-5; no clear D. V lost 4 bases to trimming and J lost 2 bases, with 11 bases between them. The CDR3 is 14 amino acids. Germline V gene lookup returns CDR1 MDHEN and CDR2 SYDVKM. The CDR3 sequence is CASSWTTPQETQYF. CDR3 bases: TGTGCCAGCAGTTGGACGACGCCACAAGAGACCCAGTACTTC.

The rearrangement links TRBV20-1 to TRBJ1-1, with D perhaps matching TRBD1 (5 bases). With 0 bases removed from V and 3 bases from J, the gap between germline ends came to 20 bases. The CDR3 has 17 amino acids. The germline gives CDR1 DFQATT, CDR2 SNEGSKA (reference sequence). CDR3 DNA sequence: TGCAGTGCTAGAGATAGGATTAAGAGGGGCCGGGACACTGAAGCTTTCTTT. Translated: CSARDRIKRGRDTEAFF.

This chain joins TRBV7-9 and TRBJ2-2; D might be TRBD2 (6 bases). From germline, CDR1 is SEHNR and CDR2 FQNEAQ (reference sequence). CDR3 length: 13 residues. V was cut by 5 bases and J by 7 bases, with 11 bases left in between. The CDR3 loop reads CASSPWGDGELFF. The CDR3 coding sequence is TGTGCCAGCAGCCCCTGGGGGGACGGGGAGCTGTTTTTT.

This clonotype came up many times. CDR3 sequence reads: CASSLEGASNQPQHF. The CDR3 bases are TGTGCCAGCAGCTTAGAGGGGGCCAGCAATCAGCCCCAGCATTTT. The rearrangement links TRBV7-2 to TRBJ1-5, with 7 bases identical to TRBD1. Germline lookup yields CDR1 SGHTA and CDR2 FQGNSA. Losses at the gene ends were 1 base for V and 1 base for J; bases not matched to a gene: 1. The CDR3 contains 15 residues.

This clonotype was detected ten times or more. The chain links TRBV11-2 to TRBJ1-4; 11 bases map to TRBD1. The germline CDR1 and CDR2 sequences are SGHAT and FQNNGV. This CDR3 region has 16 residues. Unmatched junction bases numbered 6, after V lost 2 bases and J lost 7 bases. The CDR3 protein is CASSLTPGQGVEKLFF. The CDR3 nucleotides are TGTGCCAGCAGCTTAACTCCGGGACAGGGGGTTGAAAAACTGTTTTTT.

This clonotype was seen a few times. The V and J genes are TRBV25-1 and TRBJ2-3; D is unclear. V shed 1 base and J shed 4 bases, with 9 bases lying between them. Germline CDR1 MGHDK, CDR2 SYGVNS. The CDR3 loop spans 14 amino acids. The CDR3 DNA reads TGTGCCAGCAGTGAATCCCCCCAGGCAGATACGCAGTATTTT. This encodes CASSESPQADTQYF.